This TCR beta chain comes out of a study of identical twins. Study results and limitations: The study based its conclusions on cross-sectional statistical analysis and did not follow the same donors. Where out-of-frame alpha sequences were twin-shared, they showed excess low generation probability. Cord blood beta clonotypes present at high abundance carried fewer insertions; no such pattern appeared in memory repertoires.

CDR1 is LGHDT and CDR2 is YNNKEL in the germline V gene (reference sequence). The V end was cut by 1 base, the J end by 2 bases, with 6 bases between. The CDR3 is 14 residues long. Template switching added a universal primer site; cDNA carried unique molecular identifiers. TCRdb re-analysed the 5' RACE reads in MiXCR, keeping a single row per CDR3 protein. The sample contains 350,000 to 450,000 distinct CDR3 sequences, around a sixth of which appear only once. This clonotype has ten or more counts. Its cognate antigen is unknown. Sequenced material: naive T cells sorted from blood. This receptor was obtained from a man between 50 and 59 years old in good health. The chain is built from TRBV3-1 and TRBJ1-5; unclear D gene. For the CDR3, the DNA is TGTGCCAGCAGCCAAGCAGGAGGCAATCAGCCCCAGCATTTT. Translation: CASSQAGGNQPQHF.